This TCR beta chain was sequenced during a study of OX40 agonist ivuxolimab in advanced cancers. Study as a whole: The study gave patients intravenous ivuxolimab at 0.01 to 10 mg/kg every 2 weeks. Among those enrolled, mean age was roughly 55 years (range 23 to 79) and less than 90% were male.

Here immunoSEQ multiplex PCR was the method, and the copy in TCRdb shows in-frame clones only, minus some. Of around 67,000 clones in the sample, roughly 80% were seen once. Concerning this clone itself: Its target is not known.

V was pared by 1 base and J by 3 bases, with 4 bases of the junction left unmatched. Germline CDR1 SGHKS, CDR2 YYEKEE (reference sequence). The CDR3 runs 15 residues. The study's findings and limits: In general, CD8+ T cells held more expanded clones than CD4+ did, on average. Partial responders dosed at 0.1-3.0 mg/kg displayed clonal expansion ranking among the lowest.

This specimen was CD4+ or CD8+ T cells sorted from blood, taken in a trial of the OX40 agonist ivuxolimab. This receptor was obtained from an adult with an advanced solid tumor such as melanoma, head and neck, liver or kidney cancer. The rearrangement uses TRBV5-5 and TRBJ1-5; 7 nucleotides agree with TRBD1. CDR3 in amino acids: CASSLIGQDNQPQHF. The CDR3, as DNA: TGTGCCAGCAGCTTGATCGGACAGGACAATCAGCCCCAGCATTTT.